Listed here are 7 T cell receptor beta chains from one sample, sequenced in a study of cytomegalovirus exposure and HLA in healthy donors. PCR primers comprised 60 Vbeta and 13 Jbeta primers. The assay was immunoSEQ multiplex PCR, and TCRdb's table has in-frame clones only and misses some. The sample records about 170,000 clones, 85% being singletons. Sequenced input: PBMCs. The receptors shown here come from a boy aged 2 to 10 in good health and CMV-seronegative.

The genes are TRBV30 and TRBJ2-1; possibly TRBD2 for D (6 bases). The length of the CDR3 is 13 residues. V lost 0 bases and J 6 bases, leaving 9 bases between the germline ends. Per germline, CDR1 GTSNPN and CDR2 SVGIG (reference sequence). The CDR3 is CAWSVSGRNEQFF. CDR3 DNA: TGTGCCTGGAGTGTAAGCGGGCGCAATGAGCAGTTCTTC.

V is TRBV5-1 and J is TRBJ2-2; 7 nucleotides line up with TRBD1. Trimming removed 7 bases from V and 4 bases from J; junction bases left unmatched: 10. The germline V gene has CDR1 SGHRS and CDR2 YFSETQ. The CDR3 has 15 amino acids. CDR3 nucleotides: TGCGCCAGCGCCCGCTTACAGGGGAGCACCGGGGAGCTGTTTTTT. Its translation: CASARLQGSTGELFF.

This chain connects TRBV9 to TRBJ2-7; 10 nucleotides match TRBD2. Germline CDR1 is SGDLS and CDR2 is YYNGEE. This CDR3 region has 18 residues. V shed 2 bases, J shed 4 bases, and the junction held 15 bases outside the gene matches. The CDR3 coding sequence is TGTGCCAGCAGCGTTTTACCTGATCTAGCGGGAGAACGGTACGAGCAGTACTTC. Protein: CASSVLPDLAGERYEQYF.

The rearrangement uses TRBV15 and TRBJ2-1, with TRBD1 matching 10 bases. CDR3 length equals 14 residues. Germline values: CDR1 LNHNV, CDR2 YYDKDF (reference sequence). V gave up 10 bases and J gave up 1 base; unmatched junction bases: 4. The CDR3 protein is CASGQGGSYNEQFF. The CDR3 DNA reads as TGTGCCAGCGGACAGGGGGGGTCCTACAATGAGCAGTTCTTC.

J is TRBJ2-2 and V is TRBV21-1; TRBD1 is taken as the D call from the table, unchecked against the DNA. TRBV21-1 is labeled a pseudogene. CDR3 length: 19 residues. The CDR3 sequence is CASSDRLHRTGNDTGELFF. As DNA, the CDR3 is TGTGCCAGCAGCGATCGACTTCATAGGACAGGGAATGACACCGGGGAGCTGTTTTTT.

This clone was seen just once. The rearrangement joins TRBV5-6 to TRBJ2-3; weak D call: TRBD1 (5 bases). The CDR3 consists of 14 residues. Germline V gives CDR1 SGHDT, CDR2 YYEEEE. The V and J ends lost 0 bases and 2 bases respectively, with 7 bases between them. The CDR3 DNA is TGTGCCAGCAGCTTGGGACAGAACACAGATACGCAGTATTTT. It encodes CASSLGQNTDTQYF.

The genes are TRBV15 and TRBJ2-6, with D hard to call. Germline V gene data show CDR1 as LNHNV and CDR2 as YYDKDF (reference sequence). V shed 4 bases and J shed 1 base, with 5 bases lying between them. This CDR3 region has 14 residues. As DNA, the CDR3 is TGTGCCACCAGCATCCGGTCTGGGGCCAACGTCCTGACTTTC. It translates to CATSIRSGANVLTF.